Listed below are T cell receptor beta chains from one sample, sequenced in a study of technical replicates of blood from several donors. Generated by immunoSEQ multiplex PCR, the TCRdb table keeps only in-frame clones and is missing some. The sample carries 70,000 or so clones, over 75% recorded once. The specimen sequenced was PBMCs. These receptors all come from a human donor in good health. Some clones in this sample may be carry-over from other donors' samples. CDR3s include the opening cysteine and the closing phenylalanine or tryptophan. D genes are given only for firm matches. Not every row has a clone size; where given, it reads once, few, many or a size class.

size: NA; J: TRBJ2-2; D: TRBD1; V: TRBV29-1; CDR3: CSGSRDRGSNTGELFF; DNA: TGCAGCGGGTCCCGGGACAGGGGCTCGAACACCGGGGAGCTGTTTTTT
size: NA; J: TRBJ1-2; D: NA; V: TRBV5-6; CDR3: CASSRGGTGYTF; DNA: TGTGCCAGCAGTCGGGGGGGTACCGGCTACACCTTC
size: NA; J: TRBJ1-4; D: NA; V: TRBV6-5; CDR3: CASSLSGGNEKLFF; DNA: TGTGCCAGCAGTTTATCTGGGGGGAATGAAAAACTGTTTTTT
size: NA; J: TRBJ1-4; D: NA; V: TRBV19; CDR3: CASSIDHRRHEKLFF; DNA: TGTGCCAGTAGTATAGATCACCGGAGGCATGAAAAACTGTTTTTT
size: NA; J: TRBJ1-5; D: NA; V: TRBV4-1; CDR3: CASSQDRGLPQHF; DNA: TGCGCCAGCAGCCAAGATCGGGGACTGCCCCAGCATTTT
size: few; J: TRBJ1-2; D: TRBD1; V: TRBV19; CDR3: CASSSMGQGYGYTF; DNA: TGTGCCAGTAGTAGCATGGGACAGGGGTATGGCTACACCTTC
size: NA; J: TRBJ2-7; D: TRBD1; V: TRBV5-8; CDR3: CASSLSGQSYEQYF; DNA: TGTGCCAGCAGCTTGTCGGGACAGAGCTACGAGCAGTACTTC
size: NA; J: TRBJ2-7; D: TRBD2; V: TRBV7-2; CDR3: CASSPERGPLGEQYF; DNA: TGTGCCAGCAGCCCCGAGCGGGGACCACTGGGGGAGCAGTACTTC
size: NA; J: TRBJ2-3; D: NA; V: TRBV19; CDR3: CASSPTISRADTQYF; DNA: TGTGCCAGTAGTCCGACCATCAGTCGGGCAGATACGCAGTATTTT
size: NA; J: TRBJ2-5; D: TRBD1; V: TRBV11-1; CDR3: CASSYGTAQETQYF; DNA: TGTGCCAGCAGCTACGGGACAGCCCAAGAGACCCAGTACTTC
size: NA; J: TRBJ2-1; D: NA; V: TRBV7-8; CDR3: CASSRDYNEQFF; DNA: TGTGCCAGCAGCCGGGATTACAATGAGCAGTTCTTC
size: once; J: TRBJ1-1; D: TRBD1; V: TRBV5-3; CDR3: CANTGGQGAANTEAFF; DNA: TGTGCCAACACGGGGGGACAGGGGGCCGCGAACACTGAAGCTTTCTTT
size: NA; J: TRBJ1-1; D: NA; V: TRBV6-5; CDR3: CASSFDRKNTEAFF; DNA: TGTGCCAGCAGTTTTGACAGAAAGAACACTGAAGCTTTCTTT
size: NA; J: TRBJ2-7; D: NA; V: TRBV10-3; CDR3: CAISVRGEQYF; DNA: TGTGCCATCAGTGTGAGGGGGGAGCAGTACTTC
size: NA; J: TRBJ2-7; D: NA; V: TRBV7-2; CDR3: CASNPTASYEQYF; DNA: TGTGCCAGCAACCCGACAGCTTCCTACGAGCAGTACTTC
size: NA; J: TRBJ2-1; D: NA; V: TRBV4-2; CDR3: CASSLKDQRAFF; DNA: TGTGCCAGCAGCCTCAAAGACCAGAGGGCGTTCTTC
size: NA; J: TRBJ1-1; D: TRBD1; V: TRBV18; CDR3: CASSPRDRAQNTEAFF; DNA: TGTGCCAGCTCACCAAGGGACAGGGCCCAGAACACTGAAGCTTTCTTT
size: NA; J: TRBJ2-2; D: TRBD1; V: TRBV6-1; CDR3: CASRTGDPGELFF; DNA: TGTGCCAGCAGAACAGGGGACCCCGGGGAGCTGTTTTTT
size: NA; J: TRBJ1-5; D: NA; V: TRBV5-6; CDR3: CASSLGPNQPQHF; DNA: TGTGCCAGCAGCTTGGGGCCTAATCAGCCCCAGCATTTT
size: few; J: TRBJ2-7; D: TRBD1; V: TRBV5-5; CDR3: CASSLEGAKYEQYF; DNA: TGTGCCAGCAGCTTGGAGGGGGCGAAGTACGAGCAGTACTTC
size: NA; J: TRBJ2-7; D: TRBD1; V: TRBV6-1; CDR3: CASSDWDRIYEQYF; DNA: TGTGCCAGCAGTGATTGGGACAGAATCTACGAGCAGTACTTC
size: NA; J: TRBJ2-1; D: TRBD2; V: TRBV7-6; CDR3: CASSSGTSGGNEQFF; DNA: TGTGCCAGCAGCTCGGGGACTAGCGGGGGCAATGAGCAGTTCTTC
size: NA; J: TRBJ2-1; D: NA; V: TRBV6-5; CDR3: CASRRGGWDEQFF; DNA: TGTGCCAGCAGGAGGGGGGGGTGGGATGAGCAGTTCTTC
size: NA; J: TRBJ1-5; D: NA; V: TRBV30; CDR3: CAWSSGVYSNQPQHF; DNA: TGTGCCTGGAGTTCAGGGGTTTATAGCAATCAGCCCCAGCATTTT
size: NA; J: TRBJ2-7; D: TRBD2; V: TRBV30; CDR3: CAWRGAGGSYEQYF; DNA: TGTGCCTGGAGGGGAGCGGGAGGGTCCTACGAGCAGTACTTC
size: NA; J: TRBJ2-7; D: NA; V: TRBV7-9; CDR3: CASSLPRLQQYF; DNA: TGTGCCAGCAGTTTACCCAGACTACAGCAGTACTTC
size: once; J: TRBJ2-7; D: TRBD1; V: TRBV18; CDR3: CASSPSGTGGFYEQYF; DNA: TGTGCCAGCTCACCGTCCGGGACAGGGGGCTTCTACGAGCAGTACTTC
size: NA; J: TRBJ2-2; D: TRBD2; V: TRBV9; CDR3: CASSANRGTSGGNTGELFF; DNA: TGTGCCAGCAGCGCCAATCGGGGGACTAGCGGGGGGAACACCGGGGAGCTGTTTTTT
size: NA; J: TRBJ1-1; D: TRBD1; V: TRBV20-1; CDR3: CSASRGTEAFF; DNA: TGCAGTGCCAGCAGGGGGACTGAAGCTTTCTTT
size: NA; J: TRBJ2-1; D: TRBD1; V: TRBV5-4; CDR3: CASSLTGGSYNEQFF; DNA: TGTGCCAGCAGCTTGACAGGGGGCTCCTACAATGAGCAGTTCTTC
size: NA; J: TRBJ2-3; D: TRBD2; V: TRBV6-1; CDR3: CASSELAGGPDTQYF; DNA: TGTGCCAGCAGTGAACTAGCGGGAGGGCCAGATACGCAGTATTTT
size: NA; J: TRBJ1-3; D: TRBD1; V: TRBV7-3; CDR3: CASIPGGGEDRVNTIYF; DNA: TGTGCCAGCATCCCTGGAGGGGGGGAGGACAGGGTGAACACCATATATTTT
size: NA; J: TRBJ2-3; D: TRBD2; V: TRBV6-5; CDR3: CAISTSGRTDTQYF; DNA: TGTGCCATCTCGACTAGCGGGCGAACAGATACGCAGTATTTT
size: few; J: TRBJ1-6; D: NA; V: TRBV9; CDR3: CASSVLGNSPLHF; DNA: TGTGCCAGCAGCGTACTAGGTAATTCACCCCTCCACTTT
size: NA; J: TRBJ2-7; D: TRBD2; V: TRBV10-2; CDR3: CASRDVPGLAGGTSGYF; DNA: TGCGCCAGCAGAGACGTCCCGGGACTAGCGGGGGGAACCTCGGGGTACTTC
size: NA; J: TRBJ1-4; D: NA; V: TRBV7-9; CDR3: CASSFPAATNEKLFF; DNA: TGTGCCAGCAGCTTTCCGGCAGCGACTAATGAAAAACTGTTTTTT
size: NA; J: TRBJ2-2; D: NA; V: TRBV4-2; CDR3: CASSQGTGGTNTGELFF; DNA: TGTGCCAGCAGCCAAGGGACCGGGGGAACGAACACCGGGGAGCTGTTTTTT
size: NA; J: TRBJ2-5; D: NA; V: TRBV5-6; CDR3: CASSLRGQETQYF; DNA: TGTGCCAGCAGCCTCCGGGGACAAGAGACCCAGTACTTC
size: NA; J: TRBJ1-3; D: NA; V: TRBV9; CDR3: CASSVDSFSGNTIYF; DNA: TGTGCCAGCAGCGTAGACAGTTTCTCTGGAAACACCATATATTTT
size: NA; J: TRBJ2-2; D: NA; V: TRBV4-2; CDR3: CASSQDQYGTGELFF; DNA: TGTGCCAGCAGCCAAGATCAGTACGGGACCGGGGAGCTGTTTTTT
size: NA; J: TRBJ2-3; D: TRBD1; V: TRBV5-1; CDR3: CASSLGDRRTDTQYF; DNA: TGCGCCAGCAGCTTGGGGGACAGGCGCACAGATACGCAGTATTTT
size: few; J: TRBJ1-1; D: NA; V: TRBV29-1; CDR3: CSVEEVRLGNTEAFF; DNA: TGCAGCGTTGAAGAAGTGCGGCTCGGGAACACTGAAGCTTTCTTT
size: NA; J: TRBJ2-3; D: TRBD2; V: TRBV27; CDR3: CASSFGGALPDTQYF; DNA: TGTGCCAGCAGCTTCGGGGGGGCCCTCCCAGATACGCAGTATTTT
size: once; J: TRBJ2-2; D: TRBD2; V: TRBV19; CDR3: CASSPGWGGGELFF; DNA: TGTGCCAGTAGTCCAGGTTGGGGGGGCGGGGAGCTGTTTTTT
size: NA; J: TRBJ1-5; D: NA; V: TRBV12-5; CDR3: CASGLDPQGRSNQPQHF; DNA: TGTGCTAGTGGTTTGGACCCCCAGGGTCGGAGCAATCAGCCCCAGCATTTT
size: NA; J: TRBJ2-1; D: NA; V: TRBV7-2; CDR3: CASSPWEAHNEQFF; DNA: TGTGCCAGCAGCCCGTGGGAGGCCCACAATGAGCAGTTCTTC
size: NA; J: TRBJ2-7; D: TRBD2; V: TRBV5-4; CDR3: CASSTGTSSYEQYF; DNA: TGTGCCAGCAGCACCGGGACTAGCTCCTACGAGCAGTACTTC
size: once; J: TRBJ2-3; D: NA; V: TRBV7-3; CDR3: CASSLPTSAATQYF; DNA: TGTGCCAGCAGCTTACCTACCTCAGCGGCTACGCAGTATTTT
size: NA; J: TRBJ2-4; D: TRBD2; V: TRBV9; CDR3: CASSDGTSGIKNIQYF; DNA: TGTGCCAGCAGCGATGGGACTAGCGGAATAAAAAACATTCAGTACTTC
size: NA; J: TRBJ1-4; D: NA; V: TRBV7-9; CDR3: CASSLQQGLATNEKLFF; DNA: TGTGCCAGCAGCTTACAACAGGGCCTTGCAACTAATGAAAAACTGTTTTTT
size: NA; J: TRBJ2-7; D: TRBD2; V: TRBV5-1; CDR3: CASSSSGGVNYEQYF; DNA: TGCGCCAGCAGCTCTAGCGGGGGAGTGAACTACGAGCAGTACTTC
size: NA; J: TRBJ2-7; D: TRBD2; V: TRBV6-6; CDR3: CASNSGGVHEQYF; DNA: TGTGCCAGCAACAGCGGGGGGGTCCACGAGCAGTACTTC
size: NA; J: TRBJ2-5; D: TRBD1; V: TRBV5-4; CDR3: CASSLKGALRETQYF; DNA: TGTGCCAGCAGCTTGAAGGGGGCTCTTCGGGAGACCCAGTACTTC
size: NA; J: TRBJ1-1; D: NA; V: TRBV5-6; CDR3: CASSLGYWAGNEAFF; DNA: TGTGCCAGCAGCCTTGGGTACTGGGCCGGAAATGAAGCTTTCTTT
size: NA; J: TRBJ2-3; D: NA; V: TRBV2; CDR3: CASRRGGVSTDTQYF; DNA: TGTGCCAGCAGGAGGGGCGGGGTTAGCACAGATACGCAGTATTTT
size: NA; J: TRBJ2-6; D: NA; V: TRBV7-5; CDR3: CVRSFQLRDREVRSGANVLTF; DNA: TGTGTCAGAAGCTTCCAACTCCGGGACAGGGAAGTTCGGTCTGGGGCCAACGTCCTGACTTTC
size: NA; J: TRBJ2-2; D: NA; V: TRBV21-1; CDR3: CASSFGGSSGSREGNAGELFF; DNA: TGTGCCAGCAGCTTTGGGGGGTCTAGCGGGAGTCGGGAGGGTAACGCCGGGGAGCTGTTTTTT
size: NA; J: TRBJ1-1; D: NA; V: TRBV5-1; CDR3: CASSLPVDTEAFF; DNA: TGCGCCAGCAGCTTGCCGGTTGACACTGAAGCTTTCTTT
size: NA; J: TRBJ2-1; D: TRBD2; V: TRBV29-1; CDR3: CSVEASGNNEQFF; DNA: TGCAGCGTTGAAGCTAGCGGGAACAATGAGCAGTTCTTC